Each of the 32 T cell receptor beta chains below was sequenced from the same sample in a study of identifying expanded T cells in peripheral blood. TCRdb's copy holds only in-frame clones and misses some; the assay was immunoSEQ multiplex PCR. The sample has about 53,000 clones, about four fifths seen once. Source material: blood. These receptors were obtained from a person aged 18-69 years in good health.

The CDR3 DNA reads TGCGCCAGCAGTATGCGGGGGGATCAAGAGACCCAGTACTTC. Protein sequence: CASSMRGDQETQYF. The gene calls are TRBV10-1 and TRBJ2-5; 8 positions match TRBD2. In germline, CDR1 is WNHNN, CDR2 SYGVQD (reference sequence). The CDR3 spans 14 residues. Trimming cost V 5 bases and J 2 bases; bases outside gene matches: 4.

The chain is built from TRBV10-2 and TRBJ2-3; D is uncertain. V dropped 11 bases and J dropped 3 bases, with 9 bases sitting between them. CDR1 is WSHSY, CDR2 SAAADI, per germline. This CDR3 has 11 residues. This CDR3 reads CAVRPTDTQYF. The CDR3 DNA sequence: TGCGCCGTACGCCCGACAGATACGCAGTATTTT.

The genes are TRBV4-2 and TRBJ2-7; the D is unclear. The ends were cut back, 0 bases at V and 5 bases at J, with 14 bases in the middle. The CDR3 totals 15 residues. The germline V gene has CDR1 LGHNA and CDR2 YNFKEQ. CDR3 loop: CASSQDGQAINEQYF. CDR3 nucleotide sequence: TGTGCCAGCAGCCAAGATGGGCAGGCAATCAACGAGCAGTACTTC.

CDR3 protein: CASSPATSAVQETQYF. CDR3 nucleotide sequence: TGTGCCAGCTCACCTGCAACTAGCGCGGTCCAAGAGACCCAGTACTTC. The chain is built from TRBV18 and TRBJ2-5, with TRBD2 identical over 7 bases. With V trimmed by 3 bases and J by 1 base, 8 bases remained unmatched. CDR3 length: 16 amino acids. Germline values: CDR1 KGHSH, CDR2 LQKENI.

The chain combines TRBV5-4 with TRBJ2-7; TRBD1 agrees at 8 bases. The length of the CDR3 is 15 residues. Germline CDR1 and CDR2: SGHNT and YYREEE (reference sequence). The V segment lost 0 bases and the J segment 4 bases; nucleotides outside the gene matches: 6. CDR3 DNA sequence: TGTGCCAGCAGCTTGGACAGGGGGGTATTGTACGAGCAGTACGTC. This encodes CASSLDRGVLYEQYV.

The chain links TRBV7-9 to TRBJ2-1; D remains ambiguous. CDR3 length: 11 amino acids. CDR1 is SEHNR, CDR2 FQNEAQ, per germline (reference sequence). V lost 8 bases, J lost 5 bases, and 7 bases lay in between. The CDR3 reads CASRNNNEQFF. The CDR3 DNA is TGTGCCAGCCGAAATAACAATGAGCAGTTCTTC.

The chain carries TRBV7-6 and TRBJ1-2, with 9 bases aligning to TRBD1. This CDR3 is 17 amino acids long. J lost 0 bases, V lost 5 bases, and 10 bases had no gene match. Germline V gives CDR1 SGHVS, CDR2 FNYEAQ. In nucleotides, the CDR3 is TGTGCCAGCAGCCGACTTCCGGGACAGGGTTCTAACTATGGCTACACCTTC. It is translated as CASSRLPGQGSNYGYTF.

The chain links TRBV19 to TRBJ2-2; weak D call: TRBD2 (6 bases). The V gene lost 11 bases and the J gene lost 4 bases, with 17 bases spanning the gap. The CDR3 spans 14 residues. Germline V CDR1 and CDR2: LNHDA, SQIVND (reference sequence). In DNA form, the CDR3 reads TGTGCCGCAGAATCCGTTAGCGGCACCGGGGAGCTGTTTTTT. It encodes CAAESVSGTGELFF.

The chain carries TRBV19 and TRBJ2-5, with D perhaps TRBD1 (5 bases). The CDR3 extends over 13 amino acids. V shed 7 bases and J shed 5 bases, with 14 bases lying between them. The V gene's germline CDR1 is LNHDA and CDR2 SQIVND (reference sequence). The CDR3 nucleotides are TGTGCCAGTAAAATGGCAGGGTTGGAGACCCAGTACTTC. Translating it yields CASKMAGLETQYF.

This chain joins TRBV18 and TRBJ2-7; tentative D call: TRBD2 (7 bases). Trimming took off 3 bases at V and 0 bases at J, with 18 bases between the two ends. Germline CDR1 is KGHSH and CDR2 is LQKENI. The CDR3 contains 17 residues. CDR3 amino acids: CASSPDAGAYSSYEQYV. The CDR3 DNA reads TGTGCCAGCTCACCGGATGCGGGGGCATATAGCTCCTACGAGCAGTACGTC.

V gene TRBV4-2 combines with J gene TRBJ1-5, with a possible D match to TRBD1 (6 bases). The CDR3 covers 18 residues. CDR1 and CDR2 (germline): LGHNA, YNFKEQ. V lost 0 bases to trimming and J lost 0 bases, with 15 bases between them. For the CDR3, the DNA is TGTGCCAGCAGCCAAGACAGGGGCGGGTTGTTTAGCAATCAGCCCCAGCATTTT. Amino acid sequence: CASSQDRGGLFSNQPQHF.

J is TRBJ2-2 and V is TRBV4-1; 8 bases map to TRBD2. The J segment lost 6 bases and the V segment lost 0 bases, leaving 9 bases of the junction unmatched. This CDR3 is built from 17 residues. The germline gives CDR1 MGHRA, CDR2 YSYEKL. CDR3 DNA sequence: TGCGCCAGCAGCCAAGAGACACAGCGGGGGTTGGCCGGGGAGCTGTTTTTT. Amino acid sequence: CASSQETQRGLAGELFF.

The gene calls are TRBV29-1 and TRBJ2-1, with 11 bases that match TRBD1. CDR3 size: 13 residues. From germline, CDR1 is SQVTM and CDR2 ANQGSEA. The V segment lost 6 bases and the J segment 3 bases; nucleotides outside the gene matches: 1. The CDR3 is CSVGTGGYNEQFF. The CDR3 region has the DNA TGCAGCGTCGGGACAGGGGGCTACAATGAGCAGTTCTTC.

This chain links TRBV2 with TRBJ1-1, with D hard to call. Trimming removed 7 bases from V and 5 bases from J, with 14 bases in between. This CDR3 contains 13 residues. Germline CDR1 reads SNHLY; CDR2 reads FYNNEI. The CDR3 region is CASTMTRTTEAFF. The CDR3 DNA is TGTGCCAGCACCATGACAAGGACTACTGAAGCTTTCTTT.

The chain couples TRBV18 to TRBJ2-4; TRBD2 matches 10 bases. The CDR3 totals 15 residues. V trimming: 2 bases; J trimming: 8 bases; junction bases outside the gene matches: 6. Germline CDR1 reads KGHSH; CDR2 reads LQKENI. The CDR3 bases are TGTGCCAGCTCACCAACTAGCGGGATGCTCGACATTCAGTACTTC. Amino acids: CASSPTSGMLDIQYF.

V gene TRBV30 combines with J gene TRBJ1-4; 7 positions agree with TRBD1. The length of the CDR3 is 13 residues. Germline V gene sequence: CDR1 GTSNPN, CDR2 SVGIG (reference sequence). Trimming took 7 bases from V and 7 from J; bases not matched to a gene: 9. CDR3 DNA: TGTGCCTACCAGGGGGTCAACGGTGAAAAACTGTTTTTT. Protein: CAYQGVNGEKLFF.

The chain combines TRBV6-5 with TRBJ2-3; 7 bases match TRBD2. The CDR3 covers 12 residues. V shed 8 bases and J 2 bases; nucleotides not matched to a gene: 1. Germline assignment: CDR1 MNHEY and CDR2 SVGAGI. The CDR3 here is CASGTTTDTQYF. DNA for the CDR3: TGTGCCAGCGGGACTACCACAGATACGCAGTATTTT.

CDR3 nucleotides: TGTGCCAGCAGCCTTCTGACGGTGATAAACACTGAAGCTTTCTTT. Its protein is CASSLLTVINTEAFF. The chain couples TRBV5-5 to TRBJ1-1; no definite D call. Germline CDR1 and CDR2: SGHKS and YYEKEE (reference sequence). This CDR3 has 15 amino acids. Between the trimmed V and J ends, which lost 4 bases and 2 bases, there was a span of 15 bases.

The chain uses TRBV5-1 and TRBJ2-5; 8 nucleotides agree with TRBD2. This CDR3 has 16 residues. The germline gives CDR1 SGHRS, CDR2 YFSETQ. With 4 bases clipped from V and 3 bases from J, the junction kept 11 bases outside the gene matches. CDR3 sequence: CASSPRAGAMKETQYF. The CDR3 region has the DNA TGCGCCAGCAGCCCTCGAGCGGGGGCCATGAAAGAGACCCAGTACTTC.

This clone appeared once. V gene TRBV7-6 combines with J gene TRBJ2-5; D is uncertain. The germline V gene encodes CDR1 SGHVS and CDR2 FNYEAQ. V was pared by 2 bases and J by 9 bases, with 22 bases between. This CDR3 is built from 16 residues. The CDR3 DNA sequence: TGTGCCAGCAGCTTATCCCGATCTGTACAGCCCGAACCCCAGTACTTC. This encodes CASSLSRSVQPEPQYF.

This clone was seen only a few times. The chain carries TRBV9 and TRBJ2-2; tentatively, D is TRBD1 (6 bases). The ends were cut back, 3 bases at V and 2 bases at J, with 11 bases in the middle. This CDR3 has 15 amino acids. The germline V gene has CDR1 SGDLS and CDR2 YYNGEE. CDR3 nucleotide sequence: TGTGCCAGCAGCGGAACGGACAGTAACACCGGGGAGCTGTTTTTT. It is translated as CASSGTDSNTGELFF.

The CDR3 nucleotides are TGTGCCAGCAGGGGCCGAGGTAATAGAAACACTGAAGCTTTCTTT. Residues: CASRGRGNRNTEAFF. The rearrangement joins TRBV6-1 to TRBJ1-1; no clear D gene. CDR3 size: 15 residues. Trimming pared 6 bases from V and 2 bases from J, leaving 16 bases between. From germline, CDR1 is MNHNS and CDR2 SASEGT.

The chain employs TRBV6-1 and TRBJ1-6, with 7 positions matching TRBD1. The CDR3 is 15 residues long. Per the germline V gene, CDR1 is MNHNS and CDR2 is SASEGT. The trim removed 7 bases at V and 2 bases at J, leaving 5 bases unmatched. The CDR3 here is CASTSDRAYNSPLHF. The DNA for the CDR3 is TGTGCCAGCACCTCAGACAGGGCCTATAATTCACCCCTCCACTTT.

The chain uses TRBV5-1 and TRBJ1-1; perhaps TRBD1 as D (6 bases). V lost 3 bases and J 5 bases, leaving 17 bases between the germline ends. CDR1 is SGHRS, CDR2 YFSETQ, per germline. The CDR3 is 15 residues long. The CDR3 DNA sequence: TGCGCCAGCAGCTGGACAGCCAAGACGGAAACTGAAGCTTTCTTT. This codes for CASSWTAKTETEAFF.

The V call is TRBV5-1, the J call TRBJ1-2; unclear D gene. Germline-derived CDR1 and CDR2 are SGHRS and YFSETQ. V shed 4 bases and J shed 0 bases, with 13 bases lying between them. The CDR3 loop spans 15 amino acids. The CDR3 DNA reads TGCGCCAGCAGCATGGAATCAGCAGCTAACTATGGCTACACCTTC. This codes for CASSMESAANYGYTF.

This clone was detected only once. The chain combines TRBV29-1 with TRBJ2-1; D is perhaps TRBD2 (6 bases). V lost 7 bases to trimming and J lost 5 bases, with 24 bases between them. Germline V CDR1 and CDR2: SQVTM, ANQGSEA. The CDR3 consists of 16 residues. The CDR3 loop is CSGGDLVYPVNNEQFF. The CDR3 nucleotides are TGCAGCGGGGGGGACCTAGTTTATCCCGTAAACAATGAGCAGTTCTTC.

The J gene is TRBJ1-5, the V gene TRBV19; D not resolved. V dropped 5 bases and J dropped 4 bases, with 9 bases sitting between them. Germline CDR1 reads LNHDA; CDR2 reads SQIVND (reference sequence). CDR3 length: 13 residues. The CDR3 coding sequence is TGTGCCAGTAGTCCCAGGACGAATCAGCCCCAGCATTTT. Protein product: CASSPRTNQPQHF.

This chain connects TRBV30 to TRBJ1-1, with D perhaps matching TRBD1 (6 bases). This CDR3 contains 14 residues. CDR1 and CDR2 from the germline V gene are GTSNPN and SVGIG (reference sequence). Trimming pared 2 bases from V and 1 base from J, leaving 11 bases between. CDR3 sequence: CAWSRPTGNTEAFF. Here the CDR3 DNA reads TGTGCCTGGAGTCGGCCGACAGGGAACACTGAAGCTTTCTTT. The variable domain in full, with the rest retrieved from reference TRBV30 and TRBJ1-1, is SQTIHQWPATLVQPVGSPLSLECTVEGTSNPNLYWYRQAAGRGLQLLFYSVGIGQISSEVPQNLSASRPQDRQFILSSKKLLLSDSGFYLCAWSRPTGNTEAFFGQGTRLTVV.

This sequence joins TRBV7-8 and TRBJ2-1; the match to TRBD2 covers 8 bases. Per germline, CDR1 SGHVS and CDR2 FQNEAQ. CDR3 length: 14 residues. V was clipped by 5 bases and J by 7 bases; unmatched bases: 7. The chain's CDR3 is CASSPRGLVNEQFF. CDR3 coding DNA: TGTGCCAGCAGCCCAAGGGGACTAGTTAATGAGCAGTTCTTC. The variable domain in full, completed from reference TRBV7-8 and TRBJ2-1, reads GAGVSQSPRYKVAKRGQDVALRCDPISGHVSLFWYQQALGQGPEFLTYFQNEAQLDKSGLPSDRFFAERPEGSVSTLKIQRTQQEDSAVYLCASSPRGLVNEQFFGPGTRLTVL.

The V and J genes are TRBV5-1 and TRBJ1-1, with 7 bases matching TRBD1. After removal of 4 bases from V and 0 bases from J, the junction contained 9 bases not matched to a gene. The length of the CDR3 is 16 residues. CDR1 and CDR2 (germline): SGHRS, YFSETQ. As DNA, the CDR3 is TGCGCCAGCAGCCTGACGACAGGGCCTTTGAACACTGAAGCTTTCTTT. Protein product: CASSLTTGPLNTEAFF.

The chain has TRBV2 and TRBJ1-4; D not certain. The V end lost 5 bases, the J end lost 5 bases, and 18 bases lay between the germline ends. Germline V gives CDR1 SNHLY, CDR2 FYNNEI. There are 16 residues in the CDR3. CDR3 region: CASSPTPPGENEKLFF. In DNA, the CDR3 is TGTGCCAGCAGTCCCACCCCACCCGGGGAGAATGAAAAACTGTTTTTT.

Written as DNA, the CDR3 is TGTGCCAGCAGTCCCTCCGGGACCCGTCCCGGCTACACCTTC. This gives the protein CASSPSGTRPGYTF. The chain has TRBV28 and TRBJ1-2, with D possibly being TRBD1 (5 bases). Germline lookup yields CDR1 MDHEN and CDR2 SYDVKM. V lost 5 bases and J 8 bases, leaving 18 bases between the germline ends. The CDR3 consists of 14 residues.